This T cell receptor (gamma chain) was observed in a study of gamma-delta chains in newborns, infants, children. Study at large: Microbial exposure reportedly drives polyclonal innate γδ T cell expansion after birth.

TCRdb reanalyzed the reads using CATT. The table lists 900 to 1,300 gamma-chain clones, approximately 2.2% of them singletons, with about 33% in the top ten. Only a few counts were recorded for this clone. This may stem from a read error, because a much larger clone lies one nucleotide away. Germline CDR1 reads GITISATS; CDR2 reads ISYDGTV (reference sequence). Trimming took 0 bases from V and 4 from J; bases not matched to a gene: 3. The CDR3 consists of 17 residues. Sample: blood. The rearrangement uses TRGV9 and TRGJP. This TCR was recovered from a child who was a newborn, infant or young child, either healthy, febrile or measles-vaccinated (not recorded which). CDR3 amino acids: CALWEVHQELGKKIKVF. The CDR3 nucleotides read TGTGCCTTGTGGGAGGTGCACCAAGAGTTGGGCAAAAAAATCAAGGTATTT.